This T cell receptor beta chain was retrieved from a study of blood T cell repertoires in COVID-19 (dated by TCRdb to about 2020). As for the study more broadly: The collaborator samples originated in the United States, Italy and Spain and spanned the acute and convalescent phases of COVID-19. The samples were drawn from two sources: the first 160 participants of the ongoing ImmuneRACE study, and over 950 subjects contributed by 6 global collaborators. The dataset comprised deeply sampled blood TCRbeta repertoires from subjects exposed to, actively infected with, or recovered from COVID-19. Sample metadata almost always included a de-identified subject ID, COVID-19 status, age in years and sex. A freely available public database, intended as a resource for researchers studying the immune response to SARS-CoV-2, is where the repertoires were released. The prospective study material was composed of cDNA or gDNA derived from T cells, B-cell-depleted T cells, or PBMCs. Where HLA class I and class II types were available, the types were taken from metadata supplied by the sample provider, not from assay-based typing.

Trimming accounts for 3 bases at V and 8 bases at J, while the number of junction bases matched to no gene is 8. From cysteine to phenylalanine, the CDR3 is 14 amino acids long. Only the CDR3 DNA is retained, 42 bases long and in frame from the first base. The germline V gene (reference sequence) supplies CDR1 GTSNPN and CDR2 SVGIG. Comment on this clone: Its antigen is still unknown. One base away there is no much larger clone; base qualities are not given.

Participants in the prospective study were enrolled through a virtual design, were aged about 18 to 100 years, and lived in roughly 25 United States geographic areas. To assign participants to cohorts, the prospective study relied on clinical history that participants themselves reported in a screening survey and a study questionnaire. ImmuneRACE Cohort 3 recovered participants were defined by two consecutive negative NP/OP PCR tests, healthcare professional clearance, or symptom resolution. In the prospective study, whole blood, serum and a nasopharyngeal or oropharyngeal swab were collected from each participant by mobile phlebotomists. Over an approximately two-month period, participants in the prospective study had the option of providing additional blood draws and questionnaires. Blood samples from the prospective study were shipped frozen or at room temperature prior to DNA extraction. TCRbeta CDR3 regions were amplified from genomic DNA using the immunoSEQ Assay, a bias-controlled multiplex PCR. Per the authors' processing: Nucleated cell counts per sample were estimated from amplification of reference gene primers within the assay. To quantify the absolute abundance of each unique TCRbeta CDR3 rearrangement, sequence reads were collapsed and filtered. For each sample, productive Simpson clonality was calculated by taking the square root of Simpson's diversity index across productive rearrangements. TCRdb obtained this table from immuneACCESS and retained in-frame rearrangements with V and J assigned. These tables miss some clones; where compared with another copy, unresolved V genes account for less than half of the shortfall, and the remainder is unexplained. Clone size and V and J calls were adopted from that table, with D and trimming inferred from the DNA. Counted in this sample were a few hundred thousand clones; roughly 85% of them appeared once. The ten top clones hold roughly 2.7% of the sample.

Summary of the overall study and its limitations: Clinical and demographic metadata were provided uncurated, with the amount varying by source and participant.

The sequence is built from TRBV30 and TRBJ1-4, with 8 central nucleotides matching TRBD1. The source is a woman between 45 and 65 years old who had recovered from COVID-19. The material sequenced was PBMCs or T cells enriched from blood (not recorded which). The nucleotide sequence reads as follows: TGTGCCTGGAGGGTATCTGGGGACAGGGAAAAACTGTTTTTT. Its translation reads: CAWRVSGDREKLFF.